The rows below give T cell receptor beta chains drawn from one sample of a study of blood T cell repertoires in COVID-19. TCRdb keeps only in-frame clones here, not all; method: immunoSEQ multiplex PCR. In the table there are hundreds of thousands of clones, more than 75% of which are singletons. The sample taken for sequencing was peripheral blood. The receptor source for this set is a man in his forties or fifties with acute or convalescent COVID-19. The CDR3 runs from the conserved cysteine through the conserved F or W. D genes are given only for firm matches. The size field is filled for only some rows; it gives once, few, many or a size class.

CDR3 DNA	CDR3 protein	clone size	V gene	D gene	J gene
TGCGCCAGCAGCAGACGGACAGGGGATGAAAAACTGTTTTTT	CASSRRTGDEKLFF	NA	TRBV5-1	TRBD1	TRBJ1-4
TGTGCCAGCAGTTTGGGACAGGGTTCCGATGGCTACACCTTC	CASSLGQGSDGYTF	NA	TRBV27	TRBD1	TRBJ1-2
TGCGCCAGCAGCTTCGTACAGAGCTCTGGGGCCAACGTCCTGACTTTC	CASSFVQSSGANVLTF	few	TRBV5-1	NA	TRBJ2-6
TGTGCAAGTCGCTTAGTGGAACGGGACAGGGGATATTTTTCACCCCTCCACTTT	CASRLVERDRGYFSPLHF	NA	TRBV12-2	NA	TRBJ1-6
TGTGCCAGCAGCTGGGGACAGGGTGCTGATGGCTACACCTTC	CASSWGQGADGYTF	once	TRBV13	TRBD1	TRBJ1-2
TGTGCCAGCTCACCCGATAATTCACCCCTCCACTTT	CASSPDNSPLHF	few	TRBV18	NA	TRBJ1-6
TGTGCCAGCAGCTCGAGCTCGAACTATGGCTACACCTTC	CASSSSSNYGYTF	NA	TRBV3-1/TRBV3-2	NA	TRBJ1-2
TGTGCCAGCTCAACATCCGGGACAGGGGCTGGAAACACCATATATTTT	CASSTSGTGAGNTIYF	NA	TRBV18	TRBD1	TRBJ1-3
TGCGCCAGCAGCCAAGATCGCCAGGGGCTGCCTAACTATGGCTACACCTTC	CASSQDRQGLPNYGYTF	NA	TRBV4-1	NA	TRBJ1-2
TGTGCCAGCAGCTCAGGGGATGAGCAGTTCTTC	CASSSGDEQFF	NA	TRBV11-3	NA	TRBJ2-1
TGTGCCAGCAGCTATCAGAAAGCGGGGCCCACAGATACGCAGTATTTT	CASSYQKAGPTDTQYF	NA	TRBV7-9	TRBD2	TRBJ2-3
TGTGCCAGCAGGGCGGGGGGTGGTTTAAACGAGCAGTACTTC	CASRAGGGLNEQYF	NA	TRBV6-5	TRBD2	TRBJ2-7
TGTGCCAGCAGCTCACAGGTTTCCTACGAGCAGTACTTC	CASSSQVSYEQYF	few	TRBV11-2	NA	TRBJ2-7
TGTGCCAGCTCAAGACCGGGACAGGGGTCCTCCTACGAGCAGTACTTC	CASSRPGQGSSYEQYF	NA	TRBV18	TRBD1	TRBJ2-7
TGCGCCAGCAGCTTAGGGGACAGGGGAGCCGGCTACACCTTC	CASSLGDRGAGYTF	once	TRBV5-1	TRBD1	TRBJ1-2
TGTGCCAGCAGTATACAGGGGGCTATGAACACTGAAGCTTTCTTT	CASSIQGAMNTEAFF	NA	TRBV27	TRBD1	TRBJ1-1
TGCGCCAGCAGCCAAGGGGCCGGGACAGGGGGCTACTACGAGCAGTACTTC	CASSQGAGTGGYYEQYF	NA	TRBV4-1	TRBD1	TRBJ2-7
TGTGCCAGCTCACCAGGGCAGGGGAGTGAAAAACTGTTTTTT	CASSPGQGSEKLFF	NA	TRBV18	NA	TRBJ1-4
TGTGCCAGCTCACTCGGTGATTTAAATGAGCAGTTCTTC	CASSLGDLNEQFF	NA	TRBV18	NA	TRBJ2-1
TGTGCCAGTAGTAATCCCCACACCGGGACAGGGGTCAATCAGCCCCAGCATTTT	CASSNPHTGTGVNQPQHF	NA	TRBV19	TRBD1	TRBJ1-5
TGTGCCAGCAGCCAAGCTCTCTTCCCCTCTGGAAACACCATATATTTT	CASSQALFPSGNTIYF	NA	TRBV3-1/TRBV3-2	NA	TRBJ1-3
TGTGCCAGCAGCTTTATGGGCGGGGGGGCCGCAGATACGCAGTATTTT	CASSFMGGGAADTQYF	NA	TRBV7-9	TRBD2	TRBJ2-3
TGTGCCAGTAGTATAGCCAGGGGAAATACCCGTTATGGCTACACCTTC	CASSIARGNTRYGYTF	NA	TRBV19	NA	TRBJ1-2
TGTGCCAGCAGCTTTCACGTCAGCTCTGGAAACACCATATATTTT	CASSFHVSSGNTIYF	NA	TRBV7-9	NA	TRBJ1-3
TGCGCCAGCAGCACGGACAGGACTCGGGATGGCTACACCTTC	CASSTDRTRDGYTF	NA	TRBV5-1	TRBD1	TRBJ1-2
TGTGCCAGCAGCCCCGGACAGTGGAACACTGAAGCTTTCTTT	CASSPGQWNTEAFF	NA	TRBV11-2	NA	TRBJ1-1
TGTGCCAGCAGTTACAGGGGGAAGGACACTGAAGCTTTCTTT	CASSYRGKDTEAFF	NA	TRBV6-5	NA	TRBJ1-1
TGTGCCAGCAGTTTACGGGCAGGGGGTACCCACGAGCAGTACTTC	CASSLRAGGTHEQYF	once	TRBV27	TRBD1	TRBJ2-7
TGTGCCAGCAGCCCCGGGGGGGACTCTGGAAACACCATATATTTT	CASSPGGDSGNTIYF	NA	TRBV9	NA	TRBJ1-3
TGCGCCAGCAGCCAAGGGGCTGGGACAGCCCTATATGGCTACACCTTC	CASSQGAGTALYGYTF	NA	TRBV4-1	TRBD1	TRBJ1-2
TGTGCCAGCAGCTCAGCCGGTGGCAGCGCCTACGAGCAGTACTTC	CASSSAGGSAYEQYF	NA	TRBV5-4	NA	TRBJ2-7
TGTGCCAGCAGCGACCCCCCTAGGGACAGGGGAGGACCCAGGCCCTACGAGCAGTACTTC	CASSDPPRDRGGPRPYEQYF	NA	TRBV6-6	TRBD1	TRBJ2-7
TGTGCCAGCAGTGCAACTTACAGGGGGATTTGGGCAGATACGCAGTATTTT	CASSATYRGIWADTQYF	NA	TRBV6-1	TRBD1	TRBJ2-3
TGTGCCAGCAGCTCACAGGGAGGGACTGAAGCTTTCTTT	CASSSQGGTEAFF	NA	TRBV6-5	NA	TRBJ1-1
TGCGCCAGCAGCTTGGCACGGGGGGCCAGTGAAAAACTGTTTTTT	CASSLARGASEKLFF	NA	TRBV5-1	NA	TRBJ1-4